These 26 T cell receptor beta chains originate from one sample sequenced in a study of HIV-infected patients and healthy controls. Reverse transcription used approximately 500 ng RNA and constant-region primers for alpha and beta. Using multiplexing indices, alpha and beta chain libraries were generated apart by chain-specific third strand synthesis. A single record per CDR3 protein comes from TCRdb applying MiXCR to the 5' RACE reads. This sample yields around 18,000 distinct CDR3 sequences, of which around 10% are seen a single time; around 3.1% belongs to the top ten. No cell fractionation was done, so the repertoire covers all unsorted peripheral blood T cells. The sequenced sample was blood. The receptor source for this set is an adult in good health.

This clonotype was recorded many times. The chain joins TRBV6-6 to TRBJ2-7; tentative D call: TRBD1 (6 bases). The CDR3 loop spans 14 amino acids. V dropped 7 bases and J dropped 6 bases, with 19 bases sitting between them. CDR1 and CDR2 from the germline V gene are MNHNY and SVGAGI (reference sequence). The CDR3, as DNA: TGTGCCAGCACCGACAGGTTACTAGGCCGCGAGCAGTACTTC. Amino acid sequence: CASTDRLLGREQYF.

The sample holds many counts of this clonotype. J is TRBJ2-1 and V is TRBV5-6, with D perhaps TRBD2 (5 bases). V dropped 4 bases and J dropped 4 bases, with 18 bases sitting between them. The CDR3 consists of 16 residues. CDR1 is SGHDT, CDR2 YYEEEE, per germline. This chain's CDR3 is CASSPTWRRTYNEQFF. As DNA, the CDR3 is TGTGCCAGCAGCCCCACATGGAGGAGGACTTACAATGAGCAGTTCTTC.

At least ten counts were recorded for this clonotype. The chain couples TRBV20-1 to TRBJ2-7, with a weak D call TRBD2 (7 bases). This CDR3 has 13 residues. The V end was cut by 6 bases, the J end by 4 bases, with 16 bases between. The germline CDR1 and CDR2 sequences are DFQATT and SNEGSKA (reference sequence). As DNA, the CDR3 is TGCAGTGCCCGACAAGGGGGGGTGTACGAGCAGTACTTC. This codes for CSARQGGVYEQYF.

This clonotype appeared many times. The chain employs TRBV29-1 and TRBJ2-2; 8 bases line up with TRBD1. With V trimmed by 5 bases and J by 5 bases, 1 base remained unmatched. The germline V gene has CDR1 SQVTM and CDR2 ANQGSEA. This CDR3 contains 12 residues. Here the CDR3 reads CSVYRGTGELFF. CDR3 in DNA: TGCAGCGTTTACAGGGGGACCGGGGAGCTGTTTTTT.

The V gene is TRBV7-9, the J gene TRBJ2-5, with D unresolved. The germline V gene encodes CDR1 SEHNR and CDR2 FQNEAQ (reference sequence). This CDR3 has 16 amino acids. V lost 2 bases to trimming and J lost 1 base, with 14 bases between them. The DNA for the CDR3 is TGTGCCAGCAGCTTACTTGCGGAAGCCCGCCAAGAGACCCAGTACTTC. As protein: CASSLLAEARQETQYF. The full variable domain, completed using reference TRBV7-9 and TRBJ2-5, is DTGVSQNPRHKITKRGQNVTFRCDPISEHNRLYWYRQTLGQGPEFLTYFQNEAQLEKSRLLSDRFSAERPKGSFSTLEIQRTEQGDSAMYLCASSLLAEARQETQYFGPGTRLLVL.

V is TRBV19 and J is TRBJ2-4; D call uncertain. V lost 3 bases to trimming and J lost 0 bases, with 9 bases between them. The CDR3 has 15 residues. Germline CDR1 LNHDA, CDR2 SQIVND (reference sequence). CDR3 in amino acids: CASSIGQTAKNIQYF. The CDR3 DNA sequence: TGTGCCAGTAGTATCGGGCAGACAGCCAAAAACATTCAGTACTTC.

This clonotype came up a few times. This chain links TRBV5-1 with TRBJ2-7; 13 bases align to TRBD2. V lost 4 bases, J lost 7 bases, and 11 bases stayed unmatched. This CDR3 has 16 amino acids. Looked up from germline, CDR1 is SGHRS and CDR2 is YFSETQ. CDR3 in amino acids: CASSPSGLAGVSEQYF. CDR3 DNA sequence: TGCGCCAGCAGCCCGTCCGGACTAGCGGGAGTGTCTGAGCAGTACTTC.

This clonotype was found many times. The V gene is TRBV29-1, the J gene TRBJ2-5; 8 bases align to TRBD2. The CDR3 sequence is 15 residues long. V dropped 6 bases and J dropped 1; count of bases not matched to a gene: 10. CDR1 is SQVTM and CDR2 is ANQGSEA in the germline V gene. As DNA, the CDR3 is TGCAGCGTGGAGGGCGGGAGGACCTCCCAAGAGACCCAGTACTTC. Translating gives CSVEGGRTSQETQYF.

This clonotype was counted many times. The chain links TRBV25-1 to TRBJ1-3; D may be TRBD1 (5 bases). Germline V gene data show CDR1 as MGHDK and CDR2 as SYGVNS. The CDR3 is 15 amino acids. The V end lost 4 bases, the J end lost 0 bases, and 10 bases lay between the germline ends. The CDR3 bases are TGTGCCAGCAGTGTGGGAGGGACCTCTGGAAACACCATATATTTT. This codes for CASSVGGTSGNTIYF.

This clonotype was found a few times. The chain links TRBV6-2 or TRBV6-3 to TRBJ2-1; tentatively, D is TRBD2 (6 bases). The CDR3 is 14 residues long. The germline V gene encodes CDR1 MNHEY and CDR2 SVGEGT. Deletions cut 6 bases from V and 6 bases from J, with 15 bases between. CDR3 DNA: TGTGCCAGCAGCCCTTCTACTAGCTCCAATGAGCAGTTCTTC. Translated, it gives CASSPSTSSNEQFF.

This clonotype ranks as medium-sized. The J gene is TRBJ2-5, the V gene TRBV7-2; weak D call: TRBD2 (6 bases). CDR3 length equals 14 residues. Between the trimmed V and J ends, which lost 5 bases and 2 bases, there was a span of 12 bases. Germline lookup yields CDR1 SGHTA and CDR2 FQGNSA. The CDR3 DNA follows: TGTGCCAGCAGCCCCTCGGGACTTCAAGAGACCCAGTACTTC. This gives the protein CASSPSGLQETQYF.

This clonotype was counted many times. This sequence joins TRBV4-1 and TRBJ1-1; D gene uncertain. Germline CDR1 reads MGHRA; CDR2 reads YSYEKL. Trimming cost V 4 bases and J 1 base, with 13 bases left between them. The CDR3 has 15 residues. CDR3 loop: CASSRKGQSNTEAFF. The CDR3 DNA sequence: TGCGCCAGCAGCCGAAAAGGCCAGTCGAACACTGAAGCTTTCTTT.

In its sample, this clonotype ranks as medium-sized. CDR3 in DNA: TGCGCCAGCAGCCCGGGACTAGCGGGCACAGATACGCAGTATTTT. It translates to CASSPGLAGTDTQYF. The chain combines TRBV5-1 with TRBJ2-3; 11 bases are a match to TRBD2. Germline V gives CDR1 SGHRS, CDR2 YFSETQ. The V gene end was trimmed by 4 bases and the J gene end by 1 base; junction bases not matched to a gene: 2. This CDR3 has 15 amino acids.

This clonotype qualifies as medium-sized. The rearrangement joins TRBV28 to TRBJ2-7; D ambiguous. Germline CDR1 MDHEN, CDR2 SYDVKM. V lost 3 bases, J lost 3 bases, and 6 bases lay in between. The CDR3 sequence is 12 residues long. The CDR3 sequence: CASSFQDYEQYF. Written as DNA, the CDR3 is TGTGCCAGCAGTTTTCAGGACTACGAGCAGTACTTC.

This clonotype is termed medium-sized. The chain combines TRBV20-1 with TRBJ2-1; 8 nucleotides line up with TRBD2. The junction had 20 bases not matched to a gene; V was cut back by 5 bases and J by 5 bases. Germline CDR1 reads DFQATT; CDR2 reads SNEGSKA (reference sequence). This CDR3 spans 18 amino acids. The CDR3 protein is CSAPAAGRRTSRNNEQFF. For the CDR3, the DNA is TGCAGTGCTCCCGCAGCTGGTCGTAGGACTAGCAGAAACAATGAGCAGTTCTTC.

This clonotype was observed at least ten times. The CDR3: CASSAPGGQETQYF. Here the CDR3 DNA reads TGTGCCAGCAGTGCCCCGGGGGGGCAAGAGACCCAGTACTTC. The V gene is TRBV25-1, the J gene TRBJ2-5; 8 bases map to TRBD2. The CDR3 runs 14 residues. CDR1 and CDR2 from the germline V gene are MGHDK and SYGVNS. The J segment lost 2 bases and the V segment lost 4 bases, leaving 3 bases of the junction unmatched. The full variable domain, with the rest looked up from reference TRBV25-1 and TRBJ2-5, is EADIYQTPRYLVIGTGKKITLECSQTMGHDKMYWYQQDPGMELHLIHYSYGVNSTEKGDLSSESTVSRIRTEHFPLTLESARPSHTSQYLCASSAPGGQETQYFGPGTRLLVL.

This clonotype was counted ten times or more. For the CDR3, the DNA is TGTGCCAGCAGCCAGAGGAGGGGCACAGATACGCAGTATTTT. It yields the protein CASSQRRGTDTQYF. This chain uses TRBV11-2 with TRBJ2-3; maybe TRBD2 (6 bases). The CDR3 runs to 14 residues. Trimming left V 5 bases short and J 1 base short, with 10 bases between. Germline CDR1 reads SGHAT; CDR2 reads FQNNGV.

There are many counts of this clonotype. The chain is built from TRBV10-3 and TRBJ2-1; 10 nucleotides match TRBD2. The V gene end was trimmed by 8 bases and the J gene end by 7 bases; junction bases not matched to a gene: 2. The germline CDR1 and CDR2 sequences are ENHRY and SYGVKD. The CDR3 runs 12 residues. CDR3 DNA sequence: TGTGCCATCGAGACTAGCGGGAATGAGCAGTTCTTC. This sequence encodes CAIETSGNEQFF.

J is TRBJ2-1 and V is TRBV11-2; D is unresolved. Germline V gene sequence: CDR1 SGHAT, CDR2 FQNNGV. Trimming cost V 5 bases and J 5 bases, with 10 bases left between them. The CDR3 extends over 13 amino acids. The CDR3 DNA reads TGTGCCAGCAGCCTCGGCGCCGACAATGAGCAGTTCTTC. This translates into CASSLGADNEQFF. The variable domain in full, completed from reference TRBV11-2 and TRBJ2-1, reads EAGVAQSPRYKIIEKRQSVAFWCNPISGHATLYWYQQILGQGPKLLIQFQNNGVVDDSQLPKDRFSAERLKGVDSTLKIQPAKLEDSAVYLCASSLGADNEQFFGPGTRLTVL.

In its sample, this clonotype was seen many times. The CDR3 protein is CASSRTGGRNEQFF. The DNA for the CDR3 is TGTGCCAGCAGTAGGACAGGGGGCAGGAATGAGCAGTTCTTC. J is TRBJ2-1 and V is TRBV12-3 or TRBV12-4, with TRBD1 identical over 11 bases. V dropped 5 bases and J dropped 7; count of bases not matched to a gene: 4. This CDR3 has 14 amino acids.

By share, this clonotype ranks as medium-sized. V and J are TRBV6-6 and TRBJ1-1; D ambiguous. CDR1 MNHNY and CDR2 SVGAGI come from the germline V gene (reference sequence). Trimming left V 2 bases short and J 8 bases short, with 6 bases between. This CDR3 spans 11 amino acids. DNA for the CDR3: TGTGCCAGCAGTTACGGTCCCGAAGCTTTCTTT. It codes for CASSYGPEAFF.

This clonotype showed up just a few times. The rearrangement uses TRBV20-1 and TRBJ2-1, with D possibly matching TRBD2 (6 bases). Germline-derived CDR1 and CDR2 are DFQATT and SNEGSKA (reference sequence). The CDR3 extends over 16 amino acids. V gave up 6 bases and J gave up 0 bases, with 18 bases separating them. DNA of the CDR3: TGCAGTGCGCAGTCCCCTAGCGTCTCCTCCTACAATGAGCAGTTCTTC. Protein: CSAQSPSVSSYNEQFF.

This clonotype is labeled medium-sized. This rearrangement joins TRBV5-4 to TRBJ2-7, with 8 bases aligning to TRBD1. Trimming cost V 2 bases and J 3 bases; bases outside gene matches: 4. The CDR3 runs to 14 residues. Germline CDR1 and CDR2: SGHNT and YYREEE (reference sequence). CDR3 sequence: CASSFGDRGYEQYF. In nucleotides, the CDR3 is TGTGCCAGCAGCTTCGGCGACAGGGGCTACGAGCAGTACTTC. The full variable domain, rest sourced from reference TRBV5-4 and TRBJ2-7, is ETGVTQSPTHLIKTRGQQVTLRCSSQSGHNTVSWYQQALGQGPQFIFQYYREEENGRGNFPPRFSGLQFPNYSSELNVNALELDDSALYLCASSFGDRGYEQYFGPGTRLTVT.

This chain connects TRBV6-6 to TRBJ2-5, with TRBD2 matching over 13 bases. V shed 2 bases, J shed 5 bases, and the junction held 26 bases outside the gene matches. CDR1 and CDR2 from the germline V gene are MNHNY and SVGAGI (reference sequence). The CDR3 length is 23 residues. CDR3 amino acids: CASSYAPGWPTSGRAGVMETQYF. The CDR3 coding sequence is TGTGCCAGCAGTTACGCCCCGGGTTGGCCTACTAGCGGGAGGGCCGGAGTGATGGAGACCCAGTACTTC.

This clonotype was seen at least ten times. The genes are TRBV4-1 and TRBJ2-7; no firm D call. The CDR3 spans 18 residues. The V gene lost 1 base and the J gene lost 2 bases, with 21 bases spanning the gap. The germline CDR1 and CDR2 sequences are MGHRA and YSYEKL. Here the CDR3 reads CASSQGPHGTDFTYEQYF. The CDR3 DNA reads TGCGCCAGCAGCCAAGGCCCGCATGGAACAGACTTCACCTACGAGCAGTACTTC.

There are many counts of this clonotype. The chain recombines TRBV18 with TRBJ2-6, with 8 bases fitting TRBD1. The ends lost 6 bases at V and 5 bases at J; junction bases unmatched: 3. The CDR3 runs 14 residues. Per the germline V gene, CDR1 is KGHSH and CDR2 is LQKENI. The CDR3, as DNA: TGTGCCAGCTCGGACAGGGCGAGGGCCAACGTCCTGACTTTC. Protein product: CASSDRARANVLTF.